This entry lists 5 T cell receptor beta chains sequenced from one sample in a study of cytomegalovirus exposure and HLA in healthy donors. The PCR ran on 60 Vbeta and 13 Jbeta primers. Here immunoSEQ multiplex PCR was the method, and the copy in TCRdb shows in-frame clones only, minus some. The sample has about 59,000 clones, 80% seen once. Sequencing input: PBMCs. These receptors were taken from a woman aged 40-49 years in good health and CMV-seronegative.

The chain employs TRBV7-3 and TRBJ1-1; D not resolved. This CDR3 comprises 13 residues. CDR1 is SGHTA, CDR2 FQGTGA, per germline. The germline V and J ends were trimmed by 1 base and 3 bases, with 6 bases remaining between them. The CDR3 sequence is CASSLIRDTEAFF. CDR3 in DNA: TGTGCCAGCAGCTTAATCCGGGACACTGAAGCTTTCTTT.

The chain uses TRBV6-4 and TRBJ1-1; tentative D call: TRBD1 (6 bases). Germline assignment: CDR1 MRHNA and CDR2 SNTAGT. Trimming took 0 bases from V and 4 from J, leaving 12 bases between them. The CDR3 is 15 residues long. CDR3 protein: CASSDSGGGGTEAFF. CDR3 DNA sequence: TGTGCCAGCAGTGACTCAGGGGGGGGTGGCACTGAAGCTTTCTTT.

J is TRBJ1-2 and V is TRBV19; 10 positions match TRBD1. Germline loops: CDR1 LNHDA, CDR2 SQIVND (reference sequence). The CDR3 sequence is 16 residues long. V gave up 0 bases and J gave up 8 bases; unmatched junction bases: 9. In DNA, the CDR3 is TGTGCCAGTAGTATAGACGCCGGGACAGGGGCGAGCGGCTACACCTTC. It translates to CASSIDAGTGASGYTF.

The chain employs TRBV10-3 and TRBJ1-1; 9 nucleotides match TRBD1. Germline loops: CDR1 ENHRY, CDR2 SYGVKD. CDR3 length equals 13 residues. The J segment lost 1 base and the V segment lost 8 bases, leaving 2 bases of the junction unmatched. CDR3 nucleotide sequence: TGTGCCATCCGGACAGGGGAGAACACTGAAGCTTTCTTT. It yields the protein CAIRTGENTEAFF.

The V call is TRBV7-2, the J call TRBJ1-4; D is uncertain. Looked up from germline, CDR1 is SGHTA and CDR2 is FQGNSA. This CDR3 region has 16 residues. Between the trimmed V and J ends, which lost 3 bases and 7 bases, there was a span of 18 bases. The CDR3 DNA sequence: TGTGCCAGCAGCTTTGGATGGGCACAAGGTGGTGAAAAACTGTTTTTT. Protein product: CASSFGWAQGGEKLFF.